These 20 T cell receptor beta chains came from one sample sequenced in a study of blood T cells in healthy people across ages. The second PCR ran about 6 to 12 cycles with a sample-barcoded 5' primer and J-beta primers. One entry per CDR3 protein results from TCRdb running MiXCR on the 5' RACE reads. The sample carries hundreds of thousands of distinct CDR3 sequences, 20% to 30% recorded once. Another study also made use of these data, one on T cells of mothers and their children.

The material sequenced was blood. The receptors derive from a boy younger than 18 in good health.

This sequence joins TRBV29-1 and TRBJ1-1; D is undetermined. CDR1 is SQVTM and CDR2 is ANQGSEA in the germline V gene. The CDR3 sequence is 16 residues long. V was cut by 3 bases and J by 1 base, with 18 bases left in between. The CDR3 nucleotides are TGCAGCGTTGACCGGGCCGAAGGTGAGGGGAACACTGAAGCTTTCTTT. This sequence encodes CSVDRAEGEGNTEAFF.

The chain is built from TRBV2 and TRBJ2-7, with 9 bases fitting TRBD2. TRBJ2-1 explains the end of the DNA better; the J call may be wrong. From germline, CDR1 is SNHLY and CDR2 FYNNEI. CDR3 length: 15 residues. CDR3 DNA: TGTGCCAGCAGTGATTGGCTAGCGGGGACCAATGAGCAGTTCTTC. This sequence encodes CASSDWLAGTNEQFF.

This chain uses TRBV5-1 with TRBJ2-5; perhaps D is TRBD1 or TRBD2 (6 bases each). Germline values: CDR1 SGHRS, CDR2 YFSETQ. There are 15 residues in the CDR3. Trimming cost V 0 bases and J 4 bases, with 13 bases left between them. CDR3 in DNA: TGCGCCAGCAGCTTGGGGGGGGCCACGGTAGAGACCCAGTACTTC. Translating it yields CASSLGGATVETQYF.

This clonotype was observed a few times. The CDR3 region has the DNA TGTGCCAGCAGTCCACTACCTGAGAGGTTAAGGTCCACAGATACGCAGTATTTT. Protein product: CASSPLPERLRSTDTQYF. This chain links TRBV6-1 with TRBJ2-3; no clear D. Germline assignment: CDR1 MNHNS and CDR2 SASEGT. The CDR3 loop spans 18 amino acids. Trimming stripped 5 bases from V and 2 bases from J, with 23 bases between.

The chain recombines TRBV7-9 with TRBJ2-5; D is uncertain. Germline CDR1 reads SEHNR; CDR2 reads FQNEAQ (reference sequence). The V end lost 4 bases, the J end lost 3 bases, and 6 bases lay between the germline ends. This CDR3 region has 12 residues. This CDR3 is CASSSEKETQYF. DNA of the CDR3: TGTGCCAGCAGCTCGGAGAAAGAGACCCAGTACTTC.

As regards this clonotype: Here the CDR3 omits its conserved ending phenylalanine or tryptophan, so a read error is the likely source. The rearrangement joins TRBV28 to TRBJ2-7, with 11 bases that match TRBD2. The J call is doubtful: the DNA matches TRBJ2-1 better. This CDR3 is built from 15 residues. The germline CDR1 and CDR2 sequences are MDHEN and SYDVKM. The CDR3 loop is CASRYSGGAENEQFI. For the CDR3, the DNA is TGTGCCAGCAGATATAGCGGGGGGGCCGAAAATGAGCAGTTCATC.

This clonotype has only a few counts. The chain couples TRBV7-9 to TRBJ2-3; D is possibly TRBD1 (6 bases). This CDR3 region has 13 residues. Germline CDR1 is SEHNR and CDR2 is FQNEAQ (reference sequence). Trimming took 4 bases from V and 6 from J, leaving 11 bases between them. The CDR3 sequence is CASSYRVGDTQYF. The CDR3 DNA follows: TGTGCCAGCAGCTACAGGGTCGGGGATACGCAGTATTTT.

This clonotype was seen a handful of times. V usage is TRBV20-1 and J usage is TRBJ2-5; 7 nucleotides align to TRBD2. CDR1 is DFQATT, CDR2 SNEGSKA, per germline (reference sequence). This CDR3 is built from 16 residues. With 1 base clipped from V and 5 bases from J, the junction kept 13 bases outside the gene matches. Here the CDR3 reads CSARVRQGGELETQYF. CDR3 DNA sequence: TGCAGTGCTAGAGTACGGCAGGGAGGGGAACTGGAGACCCAGTACTTC.

The chain joins TRBV12-3 or TRBV12-4 to TRBJ2-5; weak D call: TRBD1 (6 bases). Near its end, the DNA agrees better with TRBJ2-1, so the J call may be wrong. This CDR3 is 14 amino acids long. The CDR3 sequence: CASRPGQGYNEQFF. DNA for the CDR3: TGTGCCAGCAGACCGGGACAAGGATACAATGAGCAGTTCTTC.

This clonotype was counted only a few times. The chain is built from TRBV28 and TRBJ2-7, with 8 nucleotides matching TRBD1. CDR1 is MDHEN, CDR2 SYDVKM, per germline. The CDR3 contains 13 residues. J lost 7 bases, V lost 3 bases, and 5 bases had no gene match. CDR3 sequence: CASSFGQGLEQYF. CDR3 DNA sequence: TGTGCCAGCAGTTTCGGACAGGGTTTGGAGCAGTACTTC.

This clonotype has a handful of counts. The rearrangement uses TRBV4-1 and TRBJ2-2, with a tentative D call TRBD1 (7 bases). V was shortened by 0 bases and J by 5 bases, with 19 bases between the two germline ends. Germline values: CDR1 MGHRA, CDR2 YSYEKL. This CDR3 is 18 amino acids long. For the CDR3, the DNA is TGCGCCAGCAGCCAAGATAAAGGCAGGGGGGCGGGAACCGGGGAGCTGTTTTTT. Amino acid sequence: CASSQDKGRGAGTGELFF.

For this clonotype: Because the CDR3 is missing its conserved closing phenylalanine or tryptophan, this is likely a read error. Written as DNA, the CDR3 is TGTGCCAGCAGCGGGACAGGGCCCCTTATGATCTCGCCGGAGACCCAGTACTCC. Amino acids: CASSGTGPLMISPETQYS. The genes are TRBV6-1 and TRBJ2-5; TRBD1 aligns across 9 bases. J lost 5 bases, V lost 6 bases, and 19 bases had no gene match. This CDR3 has 18 residues. Germline CDR1 MNHNS, CDR2 SASEGT.

The V gene is TRBV29-1, the J gene TRBJ2-4; D might be TRBD2 (5 bases). The CDR3 is 13 amino acids. Deletions cut 2 bases from V and 8 bases from J, with 13 bases between. Germline loops: CDR1 SQVTM, CDR2 ANQGSEA. CDR3 protein: CSVEFGIGDIQYF. The CDR3, as DNA: TGCAGCGTTGAATTTGGGATCGGGGACATTCAGTACTTC.

The genes are TRBV5-1 and TRBJ2-5, with 13 bases fitting TRBD2. CDR1 is SGHRS, CDR2 YFSETQ, per germline. With 4 bases clipped from V and 0 bases from J, the junction kept 12 bases outside the gene matches. This CDR3 region has 19 residues. CDR3 sequence: CASSSRGLAGELYQETQYF. The CDR3 DNA reads as TGCGCCAGCAGCAGCCGTGGACTAGCGGGGGAATTGTACCAAGAGACCCAGTACTTC.

CDR3 amino acids: CASSRGERETYNEQFF. CDR3 DNA: TGTGCCAGCAGCCGTGGGGAGCGAGAGACCTACAATGAGCAGTTCTTC. The chain has TRBV7-9 and TRBJ2-1, with a weak D call TRBD2 (5 bases). CDR3 size: 16 residues. Trimming removed 5 bases from V and 2 bases from J, with 16 bases in between. Germline assignment: CDR1 SEHNR and CDR2 FQNEAQ (reference sequence).

The table lists this clonotype with a few counts. The CDR3 is CASRWGAQETQYF. CDR3 sequence (DNA): TGTGCCAGCAGGTGGGGCGCGCAAGAGACCCAGTACTTC. The rearrangement links TRBV2 to TRBJ2-5, with D tentatively TRBD1 (5 bases). The germline V gene encodes CDR1 SNHLY and CDR2 FYNNEI. V lost 6 bases, J lost 2 bases, and 10 bases lay in between. CDR3 length equals 13 residues.

The chain has TRBV12-3 or TRBV12-4 and TRBJ2-1; D is perhaps TRBD1 (6 bases). The V end lost 6 bases, the J end lost 4 bases, and 19 bases lay between the germline ends. The CDR3 consists of 16 residues. DNA of the CDR3: TGTGCCAGCAGCCCAGGGGCCAAAACCCCATACAATGAGCAGTTCTTC. Translation: CASSPGAKTPYNEQFF.

There are a few counts of this clonotype. The chain uses TRBV20-1 and TRBJ1-1; D gene unclear. V gave up 4 bases and J gave up 1 base, with 4 bases separating them. The CDR3 runs 11 residues. Germline V gene data show CDR1 as DFQATT and CDR2 as SNEGSKA (reference sequence). For the CDR3, the DNA is TGCAGTGCTATGTGGAACACTGAAGCTTTCTTT. It specifies CSAMWNTEAFF.

The V call is TRBV7-6, the J call TRBJ2-1; no firm D call. The tail of the sequence fits TRBJ2-7 better, so the J call may be wrong. Germline-derived CDR1 and CDR2 are SGHVS and FNYEAQ. The CDR3 has 13 amino acids. The CDR3 here is CASSLGTLGEQYF. The CDR3 DNA follows: TGTGCCAGCAGCTTAGGGACCCTAGGGGAGCAGTACTTC.

This clonotype was seen only a few times. The chain carries TRBV28 and TRBJ2-7; a weak D match, TRBD2 (7 bases). Germline CDR1 reads MDHEN; CDR2 reads SYDVKM. V was clipped by 3 bases and J by 0 bases, with 12 bases between them. The CDR3 is made up of 15 amino acids. The CDR3 here is CASSLGGPRSYEQYF. The CDR3 DNA reads as TGTGCCAGCAGTTTGGGGGGGCCTCGCTCCTACGAGCAGTACTTC.